These 8 T cell receptor beta chains share one sample of origin, sequenced in a study of neoadjuvant nivolumab and ipilimumab in lung cancer. Produced via immunoSEQ multiplex PCR; TCRdb's table is partial and in-frame only. The sample has approximately 29,000 clones, approximately 90% seen once. Source: peripheral blood, taken after neoadjuvant nivolumab, alone or with ipilimumab, at or shortly before surgery. The source is an adult with non-small cell lung cancer.

V gene TRBV7-9 combines with J gene TRBJ2-5; either TRBD1 or TRBD2 may fit D (6 bases each). This CDR3 has 16 amino acids. Trimming shortened V by 5 bases and J by 4 bases, and 20 bases separated the two germline ends. CDR1 is SEHNR and CDR2 is FQNEAQ in the germline V gene (reference sequence). DNA for the CDR3: TGTGCCAGCAGCACAGACAGGTTCCACGGGGGAGAGACCCAGTACTTC. Amino acid sequence: CASSTDRFHGGETQYF.

The chain has TRBV5-1 and TRBJ1-1; 7 nucleotides align to TRBD1. The length of the CDR3 is 14 residues. Losses at the gene ends were 4 bases for V and 2 bases for J; bases not matched to a gene: 5. Germline assignment: CDR1 SGHRS and CDR2 YFSETQ. The CDR3 nucleotides read TGCGCCAGCAGCGCGGGACAGCTAAACACTGAAGCTTTCTTT. This encodes CASSAGQLNTEAFF. The full variable domain, rest sourced from reference TRBV5-1 and TRBJ1-1, is KAGVTQTPRYLIKTRGQQVTLSCSPISGHRSVSWYQQTPGQGLQFLFEYFSETQRNKGNFPGRFSGRQFSNSRSEMNVSTLELGDSALYLCASSAGQLNTEAFFGQGTRLTVV.

This chain connects TRBV6-5 to TRBJ1-2, with 7 bases lining up with TRBD1. With 6 bases clipped from V and 2 bases from J, the junction kept 9 bases outside the gene matches. Looked up from germline, CDR1 is MNHEY and CDR2 is SVGAGI. The CDR3 contains 15 residues. CDR3 nucleotide sequence: TGTGCCAGCAGCAGGCCCGGACAGGAAAACTATGGCTACACCTTC. Translation gives CASSRPGQENYGYTF.

The J gene is TRBJ1-6, the V gene TRBV25-1, with 10 positions matching TRBD1. CDR1 is MGHDK and CDR2 is SYGVNS in the germline V gene. The CDR3 consists of 13 residues. V lost 7 bases and J lost 10; bases outside the gene matches: 4. The CDR3: CASTGQGFSPLHF. DNA for the CDR3: TGTGCCAGCACGGGACAGGGGTTCTCACCCCTCCACTTT.

This chain uses TRBV13 with TRBJ1-1, with D tentatively TRBD1 (5 bases). Per germline, CDR1 PRHDT and CDR2 FYEKMQ (reference sequence). V was trimmed by 5 bases and J by 5 bases, leaving 18 bases between them. This CDR3 has 15 amino acids. The CDR3 DNA follows: TGTGCCAGCAGCCCTAGACAGTCTGGGGGGACTGAAGCTTTCTTT. Its translation: CASSPRQSGGTEAFF.

The V gene is TRBV9, the J gene TRBJ1-1; D possibly corresponds to TRBD1 (6 bases). Germline CDR1 and CDR2: SGDLS and YYNGEE. The CDR3 loop spans 14 amino acids. V was shortened by 4 bases and J by 5 bases, with 15 bases between the two germline ends. This CDR3 reads CASSIGGYGTEAFF. The DNA of the CDR3 is TGTGCCAGCAGCATAGGGGGTTATGGGACTGAAGCTTTCTTT.

This chain connects TRBV9 to TRBJ1-4; D is possibly TRBD1 (5 bases). V lost 0 bases and J lost 3, with 6 bases in between. CDR3 size: 14 residues. Per the germline V gene, CDR1 is SGDLS and CDR2 is YYNGEE. CDR3 sequence: CASSVAQANEKLFF. DNA for the CDR3: TGTGCCAGCAGCGTAGCACAGGCTAATGAAAAACTGTTTTTT.

The chain combines TRBV19 with TRBJ1-2; D remains ambiguous. The length of the CDR3 is 11 residues. Germline V gives CDR1 LNHDA, CDR2 SQIVND (reference sequence). Trimming left V 8 bases short and J 4 bases short, with 8 bases between. The CDR3: CASGGLYGYTF. CDR3 nucleotide sequence: TGTGCCAGTGGTGGACTCTATGGCTACACCTTC.